This T cell receptor (beta chain) came from a study of CD8+CD57+ T cells in acquired aplastic anemia. Study summary: Sorted CD4+ and CD8+ cells gave a mean 3.2 ug DNA, range 0.2 to 27.4 ug.

This clonotype occurred many times. TCR beta VDJ combinations and CDR3 sequences were profiled from genomic DNA. Using its own MiXCR run on the reads, TCRdb lists one record per CDR3 protein. The sample lists a few hundred thousand distinct CDR3 sequences, around 60% seen once, with roughly 8% in the top ten. Germline CDR1 SGHTA, CDR2 FQGNSA. V shed 6 bases and J shed 0 bases, with 12 bases lying between them. The CDR3 is made up of 14 amino acids. The chain employs TRBV7-2 and TRBJ2-7; possibly TRBD2 for D (6 bases). This TCR derives from a human donor with severe aplastic anemia or a healthy control (not recorded which). Input material: sorted CD4+, CD8+, or CD8+CD57+ T cells (not recorded which) from PBMCs. The CDR3 here is CASRVAESSYEQYF. CDR3 DNA: TGTGCCAGCAGAGTAGCGGAAAGCTCCTACGAGCAGTACTTC.